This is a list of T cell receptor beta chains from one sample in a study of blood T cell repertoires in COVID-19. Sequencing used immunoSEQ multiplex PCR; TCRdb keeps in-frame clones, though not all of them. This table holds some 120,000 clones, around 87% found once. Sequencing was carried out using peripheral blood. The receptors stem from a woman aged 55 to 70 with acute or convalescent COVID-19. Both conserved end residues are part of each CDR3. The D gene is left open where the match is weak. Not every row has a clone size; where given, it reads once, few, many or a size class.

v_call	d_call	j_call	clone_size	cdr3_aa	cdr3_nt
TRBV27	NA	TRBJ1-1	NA	CASSFLLNTEAFF	TGTGCCAGCAGTTTCTTGTTGAACACTGAAGCTTTCTTT
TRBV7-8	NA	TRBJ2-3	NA	CASSTTGDTQYF	TGTGCCAGCAGCACCACAGGGGATACGCAGTATTTT
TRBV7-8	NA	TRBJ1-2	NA	CASSLGLGDGYTF	TGTGCCAGCAGTCTGGGACTGGGGGATGGCTACACCTTC
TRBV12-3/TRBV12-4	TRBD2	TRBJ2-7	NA	CASSPSGRNEQYF	TGTGCCAGCTCCCCTAGCGGGAGAAACGAGCAGTACTTC
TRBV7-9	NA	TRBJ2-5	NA	CASSYQGQETQYF	TGTGCCAGCAGCTACCAGGGCCAAGAGACCCAGTACTTC
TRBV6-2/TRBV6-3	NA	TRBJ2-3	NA	CASSQQGLETDTQYF	TGTGCCAGCAGCCAACAGGGCTTGGAGACAGATACGCAGTATTTT
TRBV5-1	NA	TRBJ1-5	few	CASSLDGGGVQPQHF	TGCGCCAGCAGCTTGGACGGGGGAGGGGTTCAGCCCCAGCATTTT
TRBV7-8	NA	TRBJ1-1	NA	CASSLTRGSHTEAFF	TGTGCCAGCAGCTTAACTCGGGGTTCGCACACTGAAGCTTTCTTT
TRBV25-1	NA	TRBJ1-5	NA	CASSDQGLGSQPQHF	TGTGCCAGCAGTGATCAGGGGTTGGGGAGTCAGCCCCAGCATTTT
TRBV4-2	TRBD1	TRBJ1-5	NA	CASSPGQGLEQPQHF	TGTGCCAGCAGCCCGGGACAGGGGTTAGAACAGCCCCAGCATTTT
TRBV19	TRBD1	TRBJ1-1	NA	CASSIARGQGEGTEAFF	TGTGCCAGTAGTATAGCCCGTGGACAGGGTGAAGGGACTGAAGCTTTCTTT
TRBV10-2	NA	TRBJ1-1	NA	CASSPSHVDEAFF	TGCGCCAGCAGTCCGAGTCATGTCGATGAAGCTTTCTTT
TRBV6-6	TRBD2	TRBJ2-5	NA	CASSYSKVAGETQYF	TGTGCCAGCAGTTACTCGAAGGTAGCGGGGGAGACCCAGTACTTC
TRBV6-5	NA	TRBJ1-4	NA	CASSYSMGREEKLFF	TGTGCCAGCAGTTACTCGATGGGGCGCGAGGAAAAACTGTTTTTT
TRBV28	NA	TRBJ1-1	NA	CASSLLVGSTEAFF	TGTGCCAGCAGTTTATTGGTCGGGAGCACTGAAGCTTTCTTT
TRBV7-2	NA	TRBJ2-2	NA	CASSLDSQSGTGELFF	TGTGCCAGCAGCTTAGACTCTCAAAGCGGCACCGGGGAGCTGTTTTTT
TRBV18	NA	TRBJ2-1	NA	CASDSAILNNEQFF	TGTGCCAGTGACAGCGCTATTTTAAACAATGAGCAGTTCTTC
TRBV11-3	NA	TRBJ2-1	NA	CASSLGGASYNEQFF	TGTGCCAGCAGCTTAGGGGGAGCCTCCTACAATGAGCAGTTCTTC
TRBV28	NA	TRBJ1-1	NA	CASSLSGGAAEAFF	TGTGCCAGCAGTTTGTCGGGGGGCGCGGCTGAAGCTTTCTTT
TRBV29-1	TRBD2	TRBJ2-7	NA	CSVYGSAREVQYF	TGCAGCGTTTATGGTTCTGCCCGGGAGGTGCAGTACTTC
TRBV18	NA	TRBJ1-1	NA	CASSPNSGLLNTEAFF	TGTGCCAGCTCACCCAATTCGGGACTCTTGAACACTGAAGCTTTCTTT
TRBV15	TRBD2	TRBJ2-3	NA	CATSREAGGTDTQYF	TGTGCCACCAGCAGAGAGGCGGGAGGGACAGATACGCAGTATTTT
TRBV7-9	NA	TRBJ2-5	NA	CASSPTDRLQETQYF	TGTGCCAGCAGCCCCACTGACAGGTTACAAGAGACCCAGTACTTC
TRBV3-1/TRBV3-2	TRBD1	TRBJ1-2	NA	CASSPLSQGSVGYTF	TGTGCCAGCAGCCCTTTGTCACAGGGGAGTGTCGGCTACACCTTC
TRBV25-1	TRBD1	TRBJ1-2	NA	CASTKDRSSGYTF	TGTGCCAGCACCAAGGACAGGAGCAGTGGCTACACCTTC
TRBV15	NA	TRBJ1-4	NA	CATSRDLGKGEKLFF	TGTGCCACCAGCAGAGATTTGGGCAAGGGGGAAAAACTGTTTTTT
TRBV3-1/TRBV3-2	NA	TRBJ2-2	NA	CASSLLTGELFF	TGTGCCAGCAGCCTCCTAACCGGGGAGCTGTTTTTT
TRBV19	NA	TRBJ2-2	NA	CASSPSGLHTGELFF	TGTGCCAGTAGTCCTTCGGGACTTCACACCGGGGAGCTGTTTTTT
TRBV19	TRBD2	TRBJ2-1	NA	CASRGASGIPSYNEQFF	TGTGCCAGCCGTGGAGCTAGCGGTATTCCTTCCTACAATGAGCAGTTCTTC
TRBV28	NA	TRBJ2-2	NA	CASSSGQNTGELFF	TGTGCCAGCAGTTCCGGACAGAACACCGGGGAGCTGTTTTTT
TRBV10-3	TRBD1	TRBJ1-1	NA	CAISRTGGENTEAFF	TGTGCCATCAGTCGGACAGGGGGGGAGAACACTGAAGCTTTCTTT
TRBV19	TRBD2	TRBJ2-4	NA	CASSTTGLAGGVAKNIQYF	TGTGCCAGTAGTACAACGGGACTAGCGGGAGGGGTAGCCAAAAACATTCAGTACTTC
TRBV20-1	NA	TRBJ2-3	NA	CSASLLAGTQYF	TGCAGTGCTAGTCTACTAGCAGGTACGCAGTATTTT
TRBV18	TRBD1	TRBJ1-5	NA	CASSDRGDSNQPQHF	TGTGCCAGCTCAGACAGGGGTGATAGCAATCAGCCCCAGCATTTT
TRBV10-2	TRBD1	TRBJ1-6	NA	CASSEQRDRGSPLHF	TGCGCCAGCAGTGAACAGAGGGACAGGGGATCACCCCTCCACTTT
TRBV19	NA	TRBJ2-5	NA	CASSATSARVEETQYF	TGTGCCAGTAGTGCCACTAGTGCCCGCGTGGAGGAGACCCAGTACTTC
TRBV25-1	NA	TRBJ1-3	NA	CASSFGTGSGNTIYF	TGTGCCAGCAGTTTCGGGACTGGTAGCGGAAACACCATATATTTT
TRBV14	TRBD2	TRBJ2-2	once	CASSQELLAGVAGELFF	TGTGCCAGCAGCCAAGAACTACTAGCGGGAGTCGCCGGGGAGCTGTTTTTT
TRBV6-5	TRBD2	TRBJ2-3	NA	CASRTSGRQTDTQYF	TGTGCCAGCAGGACTAGCGGGAGACAAACAGATACGCAGTATTTT
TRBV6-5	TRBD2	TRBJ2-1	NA	CASTLGLAGSNEQFF	TGTGCCAGCACCCTGGGACTAGCAGGCTCCAATGAGCAGTTCTTC
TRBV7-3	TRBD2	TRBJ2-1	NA	CASSRGLVEINEQFF	TGTGCCAGCAGCCGGGGACTAGTCGAAATCAATGAGCAGTTCTTC
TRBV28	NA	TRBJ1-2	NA	CASSLSGKGDYTF	TGTGCCAGCAGTTTATCAGGCAAAGGGGACTACACCTTC
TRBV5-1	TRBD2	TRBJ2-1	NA	CASSSGLGDRGEQFF	TGCGCCAGCAGTTCGGGACTAGGGGACCGGGGTGAGCAGTTCTTC
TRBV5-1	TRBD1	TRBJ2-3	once	CASSLAFGQGGGTQYF	TGCGCCAGCAGCTTGGCCTTCGGACAGGGAGGCGGTACGCAGTATTTT
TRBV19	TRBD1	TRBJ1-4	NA	CASSLRQGVTNEKLFF	TGTGCCAGTAGCCTACGACAGGGTGTAACTAATGAAAAACTGTTTTTT
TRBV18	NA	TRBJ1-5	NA	CASSPGVSRGDQPQHF	TGTGCCAGCTCACCTGGGGTGAGCAGGGGTGATCAGCCCCAGCATTTT
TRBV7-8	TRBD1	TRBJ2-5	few	CASSFGTGGSGETQYF	TGTGCCAGCAGCTTTGGGACAGGGGGATCGGGAGAGACCCAGTACTTC
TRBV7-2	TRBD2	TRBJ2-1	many	CASSPGTSGALGEQFF	TGTGCCAGCAGCCCAGGGACTAGCGGGGCCCTGGGGGAGCAGTTCTTC
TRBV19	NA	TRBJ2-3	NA	CASSLQGTDTQYF	TGTGCCAGTAGTCTTCAGGGAACAGATACGCAGTATTTT
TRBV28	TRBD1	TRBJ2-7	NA	CASSSLPSDRESAYEQYF	TGTGCCAGCAGTTCCCTCCCCTCGGACAGGGAATCCGCCTACGAGCAGTACTTC
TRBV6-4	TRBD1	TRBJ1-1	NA	CASRPRTGKVRRTEAFF	TGTGCCAGCAGGCCAAGGACAGGGAAAGTGAGGCGTACTGAAGCTTTCTTT
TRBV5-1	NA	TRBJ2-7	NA	CASSLDPPRDEQYF	TGCGCCAGCAGCTTGGATCCTCCTCGCGACGAGCAGTACTTC
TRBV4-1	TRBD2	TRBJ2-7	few	CASSLRGDYEQYF	TGCGCCAGCAGCCTTCGGGGGGACTACGAGCAGTACTTC
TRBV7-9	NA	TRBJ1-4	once	CASSPGGARNEKLFF	TGTGCCAGCAGCCCCGGGGGGGCTAGGAATGAAAAACTGTTTTTT
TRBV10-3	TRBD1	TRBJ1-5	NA	CAISEGTAGRRPQHF	TGTGCCATCAGTGAGGGGACAGCCGGGAGAAGGCCCCAGCATTTT
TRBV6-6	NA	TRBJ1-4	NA	CASIRSLNEKLFF	TGTGCCAGCATTCGGAGCCTTAATGAAAAACTGTTTTTT
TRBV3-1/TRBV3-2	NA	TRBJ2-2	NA	CASSQAGTLNTGELFF	TGTGCCAGCAGCCAGGCCGGGACTTTGAACACCGGGGAGCTGTTTTTT
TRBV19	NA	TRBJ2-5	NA	CASSKDSSETQYF	TGTGCCAGTAGCAAGGACAGTTCGGAGACCCAGTACTTC
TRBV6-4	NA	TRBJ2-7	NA	CASSALPGYEQYF	TGTGCCAGCAGTGCCCTCCCGGGATACGAGCAGTACTTC